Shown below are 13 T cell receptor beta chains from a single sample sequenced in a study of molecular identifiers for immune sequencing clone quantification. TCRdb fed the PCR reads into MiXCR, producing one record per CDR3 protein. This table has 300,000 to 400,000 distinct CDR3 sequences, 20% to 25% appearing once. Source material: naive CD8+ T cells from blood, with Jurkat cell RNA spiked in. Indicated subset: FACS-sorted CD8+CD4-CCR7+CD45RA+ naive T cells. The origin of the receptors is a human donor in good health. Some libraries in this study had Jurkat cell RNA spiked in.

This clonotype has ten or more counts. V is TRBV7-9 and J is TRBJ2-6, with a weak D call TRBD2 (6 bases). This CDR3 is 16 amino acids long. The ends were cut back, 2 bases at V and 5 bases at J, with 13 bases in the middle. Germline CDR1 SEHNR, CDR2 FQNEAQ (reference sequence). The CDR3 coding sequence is TGTGCCAGCAGCTTATGGCAGGGAGGACGGGCCAACGTCCTGACTTTC. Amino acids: CASSLWQGGRANVLTF. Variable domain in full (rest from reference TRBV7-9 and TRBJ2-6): DTGVSQNPRHKITKRGQNVTFRCDPISEHNRLYWYRQTLGQGPEFLTYFQNEAQLEKSRLLSDRFSAERPKGSFSTLEIQRTEQGDSAMYLCASSLWQGGRANVLTFGAGSRLTVL.

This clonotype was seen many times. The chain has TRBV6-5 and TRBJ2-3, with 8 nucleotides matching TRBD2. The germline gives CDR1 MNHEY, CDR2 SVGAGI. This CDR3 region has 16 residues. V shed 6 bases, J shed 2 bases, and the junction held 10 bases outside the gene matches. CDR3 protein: CASSEFSGSLTDTQYF. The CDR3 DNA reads TGTGCCAGCAGCGAATTCAGCGGGAGCCTCACAGATACGCAGTATTTT.

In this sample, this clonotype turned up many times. CDR3 DNA sequence: TGTGCCAGCAGTGAAGGGACACTTAGCAATCAGCCCCAGCATTTT. Translating gives CASSEGTLSNQPQHF. The chain has TRBV2 and TRBJ1-5; D is perhaps TRBD1 (5 bases). The CDR3 contains 15 residues. The germline V gene encodes CDR1 SNHLY and CDR2 FYNNEI. Trimming shortened V by 1 base and J by 0 bases, and 7 bases separated the two germline ends.

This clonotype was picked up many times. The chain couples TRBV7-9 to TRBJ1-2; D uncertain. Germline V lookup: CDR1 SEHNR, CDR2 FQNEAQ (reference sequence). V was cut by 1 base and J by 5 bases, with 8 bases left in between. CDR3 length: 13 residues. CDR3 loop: CASSLVSLYGYTF. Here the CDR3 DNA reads TGTGCCAGCAGCTTAGTAAGCTTATATGGCTACACCTTC. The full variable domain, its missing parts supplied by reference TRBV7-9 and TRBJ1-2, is DTGVSQNPRHKITKRGQNVTFRCDPISEHNRLYWYRQTLGQGPEFLTYFQNEAQLEKSRLLSDRFSAERPKGSFSTLEIQRTEQGDSAMYLCASSLVSLYGYTFGSGTRLTVV.

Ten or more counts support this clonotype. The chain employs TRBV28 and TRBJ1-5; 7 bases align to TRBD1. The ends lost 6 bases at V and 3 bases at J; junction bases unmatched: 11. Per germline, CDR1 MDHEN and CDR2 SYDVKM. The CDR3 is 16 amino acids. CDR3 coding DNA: TGTGCCAGCAGCCCACCCCGGGACAGCTACAATCAGCCCCAGCATTTT. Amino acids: CASSPPRDSYNQPQHF.

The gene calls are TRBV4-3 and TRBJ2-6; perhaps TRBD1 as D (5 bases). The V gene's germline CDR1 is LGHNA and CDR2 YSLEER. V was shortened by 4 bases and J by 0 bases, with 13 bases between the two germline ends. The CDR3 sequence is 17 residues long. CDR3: CASSLSYRYSGANVLTF. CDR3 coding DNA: TGCGCCAGCAGCCTATCATACAGGTACTCTGGGGCCAACGTCCTGACTTTC.

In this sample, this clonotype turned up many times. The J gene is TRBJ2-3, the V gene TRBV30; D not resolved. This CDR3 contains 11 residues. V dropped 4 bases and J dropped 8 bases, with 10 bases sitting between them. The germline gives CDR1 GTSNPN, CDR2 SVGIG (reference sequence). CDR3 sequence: CAWMYVGTQYF. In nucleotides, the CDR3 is TGTGCCTGGATGTACGTGGGTACGCAGTATTTT.

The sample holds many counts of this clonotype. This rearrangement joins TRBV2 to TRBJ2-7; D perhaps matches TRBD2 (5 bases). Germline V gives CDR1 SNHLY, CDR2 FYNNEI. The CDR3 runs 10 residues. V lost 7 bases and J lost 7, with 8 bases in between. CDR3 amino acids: CASKSGEQYF. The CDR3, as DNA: TGTGCCAGCAAATCGGGGGAGCAGTACTTC.

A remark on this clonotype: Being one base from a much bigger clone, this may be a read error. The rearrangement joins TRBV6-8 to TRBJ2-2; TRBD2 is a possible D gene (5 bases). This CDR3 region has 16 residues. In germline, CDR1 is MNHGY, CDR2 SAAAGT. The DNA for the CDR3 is TGTGCCAGCAGTTATGGCCCGCGAGCGGTCACCGGGGAGCCGTTTTTT. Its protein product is CASSYGPRAVTGEPFF.

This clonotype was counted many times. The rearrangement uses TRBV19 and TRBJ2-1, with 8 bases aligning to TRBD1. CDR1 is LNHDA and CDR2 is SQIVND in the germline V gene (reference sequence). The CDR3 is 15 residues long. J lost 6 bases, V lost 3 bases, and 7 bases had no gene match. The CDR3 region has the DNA TGTGCCAGTAGTATTTCCGGCGGACAGGGCAATGAGCAGTTCTTC. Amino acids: CASSISGGQGNEQFF.

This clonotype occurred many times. The DNA of the CDR3 is TGCAGTGCCCTCCCGGGACAGGGTGCCGGGGAGCTGTTTTTT. This sequence encodes CSALPGQGAGELFF. V and J are TRBV20-1 and TRBJ2-2, with 9 nucleotides matching TRBD1. This CDR3 has 14 residues. Trimming removed 6 bases from V and 6 bases from J; junction bases left unmatched: 8. Germline CDR1 DFQATT, CDR2 SNEGSKA (reference sequence).

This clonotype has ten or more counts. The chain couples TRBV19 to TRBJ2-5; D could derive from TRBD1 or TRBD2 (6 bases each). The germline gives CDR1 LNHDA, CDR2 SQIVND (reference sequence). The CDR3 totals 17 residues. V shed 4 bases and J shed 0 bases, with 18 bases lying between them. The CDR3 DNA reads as TGTGCCAGTAGTAGGTCCCCCGGGGGCGGGTACCAAGAGACCCAGTACTTC. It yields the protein CASSRSPGGGYQETQYF.

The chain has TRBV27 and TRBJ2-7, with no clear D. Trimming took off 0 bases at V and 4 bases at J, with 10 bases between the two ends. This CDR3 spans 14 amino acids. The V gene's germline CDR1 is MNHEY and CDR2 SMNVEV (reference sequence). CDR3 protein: CASSLSRIGYEQYF. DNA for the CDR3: TGTGCCAGCAGTTTATCAAGGATCGGGTACGAGCAGTACTTC.